This T cell receptor (delta chain) stems from a study of γδ T cells in repeated Plasmodium falciparum infection. Study information: The natural-infection arm compared Malian children under seasonal malaria with matched Australian children. Study-wide findings and caveats: Repeated controlled infections reportedly drove waves of new clonotype selection in Vdelta2-negative, mostly Vdelta1+, gammadelta repertoires.

Sequencing covered both gamma and delta TCR chains per sample. TCRdb re-called the multiplex PCR reads using CATT. The sample has 75,000 to 95,000 delta-chain clones, 0.85% to 1% seen once. This CDR3 is built from 25 residues. V gave up 2 bases and J gave up 0 bases, with 40 bases separating them. Germline assignment: CDR1 TSWWSYY and CDR2 QGS. As regards this clone: What it recognizes is unknown. This DNA's translation differs at residue 6 from TCRdb's protein, which comes from a much larger clone; a read error is likely, and the protein shown is translated from the DNA.

Bulk repertoires came from Vgamma9/Vdelta2+ or Vdelta2-negative gammadelta T cells flow-sorted from PBMC. This receptor was identified in a pool of human donors (malaria-infected and uninfected, not separated). The V gene is TRDV1, the J gene TRDJ1; D is perhaps TRDD2 or TRDD3 (8 bases each). No J gene is reported in TCRdb; it was inferred here by comparing the DNA with germline. Sequenced: gamma-delta T cells from blood. CDR3 bases: TGTGCTCTTGGGGAAGTGCCACCCCCGGCTTCCTACCCTTACTGGGGGCTGGAGTACACCGATAAACTCATCTTT. Translating gives CALGEVPPPASYPYWGLEYTDKLIF.